The rows below give T cell receptor beta chains drawn from one sample of a study of blood T cells in healthy people across ages. Using its own MiXCR run on the 5' RACE reads, TCRdb lists one record per CDR3 protein. The sample contains 1.5 million to 2 million distinct CDR3 sequences, 25% to 30% of which appear only once. Sequenced input: blood. Source of these receptors: a woman aged 30 to 39 in good health. Both conserved end residues are part of each CDR3. A D gene is named only where the DNA matches it firmly.

>TRBV29-1|TRBJ1-2|TRBD1
CSVGTGVNYGYTF
>TRBV20-1|TRBJ2-7|-
CSARDPEVSYEQYF
>TRBV9|TRBJ2-1|TRBD2
CASSVIAGGINEQFF
>TRBV5-5|TRBJ1-2|-
CASSLVGRGSYGYTF
>TRBV7-2|TRBJ2-3|TRBD2
CASSLGGSGGFGDTQYF
>TRBV9|TRBJ2-1|TRBD2
CASSARGLAGTLGDEQFF
>TRBV5-1|TRBJ2-4|-
CASKDLAKNIQYF
>TRBV12-3/TRBV12-4|TRBJ2-1|-
CASSFRDSEQFF
>TRBV20-1|TRBJ2-3|TRBD2
CSASGSGGRTDTQYF
>TRBV4-1|TRBJ1-2|-
CASSQGQGRKDGYTF
>TRBV2|TRBJ1-2|-
CASSALNLGRGFGYTF
>TRBV4-1|TRBJ1-1|-
CASSQGRGAEAFF
>TRBV7-9|TRBJ2-1|-
CAGSLRENEQFF
>TRBV18|TRBJ2-7|-
CASSLRSSSTAYEQYF
>TRBV9|TRBJ2-1|TRBD2
CASSVEASGGGHNEQFF
>TRBV7-2|TRBJ2-7|-
CASSFDRGYEQYF
>TRBV7-7|TRBJ1-5|-
CASSMPYREANQPQHF
>TRBV5-1|TRBJ1-3|-
CASSKDGSSGNTIYF
>TRBV5-1|TRBJ1-4|-
CASSLTPTANEKLFF
>TRBV10-2|TRBJ2-7|-
CASRGGSIYEQYF
>TRBV27|TRBJ1-2|-
CASSLGSGRDYTF
>TRBV29-1|TRBJ1-1|-
CSVYRAEDTEAFF
>TRBV27|TRBJ2-1|TRBD2
CASRRERHSNNEQFF
>TRBV4-2|TRBJ1-5|-
CASSQPDTGTSNQPQHF
>TRBV10-3|TRBJ2-7|TRBD2
CAISPAAGGYEQYF
>TRBV4-1|TRBJ2-3|-
CASSQNGIGTGTDTQYF
>TRBV7-6|TRBJ1-4|TRBD1
CTSSSDRGQQGEKLFF
>TRBV6-1|TRBJ1-2|-
CASSDPGRGGFGGTF
>TRBV29-1|TRBJ1-2|TRBD1
CSVDPWTGGAIPTF
>TRBV12-3/TRBV12-4|TRBJ2-1|TRBD2
CASSPSTSGLLNNEQFF
>TRBV7-2|TRBJ2-7|-
CASSPIPDYEQYF
>TRBV7-6|TRBJ2-3|-
CASSRHADTQYF
>TRBV7-2|TRBJ2-2|TRBD2
CASSLTPGRGGSGELFF
>TRBV7-9|TRBJ1-2|-
CSSSSTENYGYTF
>TRBV20-1|TRBJ2-5|-
CSASDRQETQYF
>TRBV7-2|TRBJ2-7|-
CASSFRGRESYEQYF
>TRBV12-3/TRBV12-4|TRBJ1-2|-
CASSTGSVNYGYTF
>TRBV7-3|TRBJ2-3|-
CASSLPDDEEYF
>TRBV20-1|TRBJ1-2|-
CSARDISAVNYGYTF
>TRBV20-1|TRBJ1-6|-
CSAREGTDNSPLHF
>TRBV28|TRBJ1-5|-
CASSFSGGNYQPQHF
>TRBV20-1|-|-
CSARDRAGGDIQYF
>TRBV7-3|TRBJ2-1|-
CASSIQGLEQFF
>TRBV27|TRBJ2-7|TRBD1
CASGQGQGEQYF
>TRBV20-1|TRBJ1-2|-
CSAGVAATDYGYTF
>TRBV20-1|TRBJ1-2|TRBD1
CSARQGSGLGTF
>TRBV2|-|TRBD2
CASSDSGGTPYEQYF
>TRBV9|TRBJ2-7|-
CASSVEDSDGYEQYF
>TRBV7-9|TRBJ1-5|TRBD1
CASSLGTGTQPQHF
>TRBV7-2|TRBJ1-1|-
CASSQGRDSEAFF
>TRBV12-3/TRBV12-4|TRBJ2-1|TRBD2
CTSSGGDFEQFF
>TRBV29-1|TRBJ2-1|TRBD2
CSAPQDGGRAVEQFF
>TRBV7-3|TRBJ1-2|-
CASRGPGATLRMDYGYTF
>TRBV14|TRBJ2-1|-
CASSRLGRDSYNEQFF
>TRBV7-2|-|-
CASSLSAPGGSGTQYF
>TRBV7-9|TRBJ2-1|-
CVSSFGGPFYNEQFF
>TRBV6-6|-|TRBD1
CASGTGTHYEQYF
>TRBV27|TRBJ2-7|-
CASRHQGGTVNYEQYF
>TRBV12-5|TRBJ1-1|-
CASGLVLGEAFF
>TRBV30|TRBJ1-1|-
CAWSVWQGTEAFF